A single sample is the source of the 8 T cell receptor beta chains below, sequenced in a study of CD8+CD57+ T cells in acquired aplastic anemia. TCR beta VDJ combinations and CDR3 sequences were profiled from genomic DNA. TCRdb ran MiXCR on the reads and lists one entry per CDR3 protein. Here the sample spans approximately 150,000 distinct CDR3 sequences, less than 50% being singletons. Patients chosen for sequencing had shown CD8+CD57+ cell expansion by flow cytometry. Sequencing used sorted CD4+, CD8+, or CD8+CD57+ T cells (not recorded which) from PBMCs. Receptor source: a human donor with aplastic anemia.

With regard to this clonotype: This may come from a read error, since a much larger clone is one base off. The V call is TRBV12-3 or TRBV12-4, the J call TRBJ2-3; 9 bases match TRBD2. The V gene end was trimmed by 2 bases and the J gene end by 5 bases; junction bases not matched to a gene: 2. The CDR3 extends over 14 amino acids. CDR3 sequence: CASSLSSGGDTQYF. Here the CDR3 DNA reads TGTGCCAGCAGTTTAAGTAGCGGGGGAGATACGCAGTATTTT.

The chain combines TRBV6-1 with TRBJ2-3, with 12 bases matching TRBD1. The CDR3 totals 14 residues. The V gene end was trimmed by 6 bases and the J gene end by 4 bases; junction bases not matched to a gene: 2. Germline CDR1 reads MNHNS; CDR2 reads SASEGT. In nucleotides, the CDR3 is TGTGCCAGCAGGGGACAGGGGGCGGCAGATACGCAGTATTTT. Translation gives CASRGQGAADTQYF.

This clonotype was counted between two and nine times. This could be a read error, since a much larger clone is one nucleotide away. This chain joins TRBV5-5 and TRBJ2-7; 9 bases agree with TRBD2. With V trimmed by 0 bases and J by 3 bases, 4 bases remained unmatched. The germline CDR1 and CDR2 sequences are SGHKS and YYEKEE (reference sequence). The CDR3 has 15 amino acids. CDR3 region: CASSLVASGVYEQYF. The CDR3 DNA reads as TGTGCCAGCAGCTTGGTCGCTAGCGGGGTCTACGAGCAGTACTTC.

Comment on this clonotype: It may be a read error: a sequence one base away is much more abundant. The chain links TRBV27 to TRBJ1-6; no definite D call. V dropped 11 bases and J dropped 5 bases, with 13 bases sitting between them. The germline V gene has CDR1 MNHEY and CDR2 SMNVEV (reference sequence). This CDR3 region has 13 residues. The CDR3 is CAGKDPHNSPLHF. CDR3 DNA: TGTGCCGGCAAGGATCCACATAATTCACCCCTCCACTTT.

The chain is built from TRBV27 and TRBJ2-2, with no clear D. Germline V gene lookup returns CDR1 MNHEY and CDR2 SMNVEV (reference sequence). There are 14 residues in the CDR3. Trimming left V 4 bases short and J 1 base short, with 7 bases between. CDR3 nucleotide sequence: TGTGCCAGCAGTTCCGCAGGGAACACCGGGGAGCTGTTTTTT. This translates into CASSSAGNTGELFF.

At least ten counts were recorded for this clonotype. The V and J genes are TRBV7-8 and TRBJ1-3; D is unclear. The CDR3 totals 14 residues. Germline V gene data show CDR1 as SGHVS and CDR2 as FQNEAQ. The germline V and J ends were trimmed by 1 base and 0 bases, with 4 bases remaining between them. The CDR3 nucleotides are TGTGCCAGCAGCTTAGACAGCTCTGGAAACACCATATATTTT. Protein product: CASSLDSSGNTIYF.

A note on this clonotype: No conserved phenylalanine or tryptophan ends this CDR3, so it is likely a read error. No DNA is shown, since the ends of the CDR3 on it are uncertain; the CDR3 is the one TCRdb lists. This chain joins TRBV20-1 and TRBJ2-3; the DNA was not used to check the table's D call, TRBD2. The CDR3 numbers 12 amino acids, ends counted. CDR1 and CDR2 from the germline V gene are DFQATT and SNEGSKA (reference sequence). CDR3 loop: CSARDRPGLAIL.

The chain recombines TRBV10-3 with TRBJ1-2; D not resolved. The CDR3 covers 14 residues. Germline V gene sequence: CDR1 ENHRY, CDR2 SYGVKD. V was trimmed by 2 bases and J by 5 bases, leaving 12 bases between them. CDR3 sequence reads: CAISENVREYGYTF. The DNA for the CDR3 is TGTGCCATCAGTGAGAATGTCAGAGAATATGGCTACACCTTC.